This is a list of T cell receptor beta chains from one sample in a study of T-cell memory formation after mild COVID-19. TCRdb itself ran the 5' RACE reads through MiXCR, one entry per CDR3 protein. Among hundreds of thousands of distinct CDR3 sequences listed, around 28% were seen once. The sequenced sample was PBMCs or a T cell subset sorted from them (not recorded which). These receptors all stem from an adult woman who had mild COVID-19 (a few samples of this study predate the infection). Cell type and time point are not known. CDR3s include the opening cysteine and the closing phenylalanine or tryptophan. Fields, in order: CDR3 DNA, CDR3 protein, J gene, V gene, D gene, CDR3 length, clone size. D genes are given only for firm matches. Clone size, where shown, is once, few, many, or a class for clones that have expanded.

cdr3_nt: TGTGCCAGCGAAGAGTTCCGATCAGAGACCCAGTACTTC
cdr3_aa: CASEEFRSETQYF
j_call: TRBJ2-5
v_call: TRBV2
d_call: NA
cdr3_length: 13
clone_size: NA

cdr3_nt: TGTGCCTGGAGCCCCGGACAGGGAAGTCAGCCCCAGCATTTT
cdr3_aa: CAWSPGQGSQPQHF
j_call: TRBJ1-5
v_call: TRBV30
d_call: TRBD1
cdr3_length: 14
clone_size: NA

cdr3_nt: TGTGCCAGCTTCGACAGGGGGTCTAATTCACCCCTCCACTTT
cdr3_aa: CASFDRGSNSPLHF
j_call: TRBJ1-6
v_call: TRBV3-1
d_call: TRBD1
cdr3_length: 14
clone_size: NA

cdr3_nt: TGTGCCAGCGATTCCGGGGGGGACTATGGCTACACCTTC
cdr3_aa: CASDSGGDYGYTF
j_call: TRBJ1-2
v_call: TRBV12-3/TRBV12-4
d_call: NA
cdr3_length: 13
clone_size: NA

cdr3_nt: TGTGCCAGCAGCTTAGGTCAGTTCTACGAGCAGTACTTC
cdr3_aa: CASSLGQFYEQYF
j_call: TRBJ2-7
v_call: TRBV7-9
d_call: NA
cdr3_length: 13
clone_size: NA

cdr3_nt: TGCGCCAGCAGCTTGGCGGATAGGGGATACATCCTCCAAGAGACCCAGTACTTC
cdr3_aa: CASSLADRGYILQETQYF
j_call: TRBJ2-5
v_call: TRBV5-1
d_call: NA
cdr3_length: 18
clone_size: NA

cdr3_nt: TGTGCCAGCCAGGTGCAGGAGCAAGAGACCCAGTACTTC
cdr3_aa: CASQVQEQETQYF
j_call: TRBJ2-5
v_call: TRBV6-6
d_call: NA
cdr3_length: 13
clone_size: NA

cdr3_nt: TGTGCCAGCAGCTTAGATTCTGGTTGGCTAGCGGGGAGCACAGATACGCAGTATTTT
cdr3_aa: CASSLDSGWLAGSTDTQYF
j_call: TRBJ2-3
v_call: TRBV11-1
d_call: TRBD2
cdr3_length: 19
clone_size: NA

cdr3_nt: TGTGCCAGCTCACCGCCTGTGGCAGGGGGCACGGGTAGGACTGAAGCTTTCTTT
cdr3_aa: CASSPPVAGGTGRTEAFF
j_call: TRBJ1-1
v_call: TRBV18
d_call: TRBD1
cdr3_length: 18
clone_size: NA

cdr3_nt: TGTGCCAGCAGCTTTTCAGAGGCAGATACGCAGTATTTT
cdr3_aa: CASSFSEADTQYF
j_call: TRBJ2-3
v_call: TRBV7-2
d_call: NA
cdr3_length: 13
clone_size: few

cdr3_nt: TGTGCCAGCTCTGGAGCAAACAATGAGCAGTTCTTC
cdr3_aa: CASSGANNEQFF
j_call: TRBJ2-1
v_call: TRBV18
d_call: NA
cdr3_length: 12
clone_size: NA

cdr3_nt: TGCAGCGTTGCTGGACAGCCCAATCAGCCCCAGCATTTT
cdr3_aa: CSVAGQPNQPQHF
j_call: TRBJ1-5
v_call: TRBV29-1
d_call: NA
cdr3_length: 13
clone_size: NA

cdr3_nt: TGTGCCAGCAGCTTAGATTCATTAAACTATGGCTACACCTTC
cdr3_aa: CASSLDSLNYGYTF
j_call: TRBJ1-2
v_call: TRBV7-9
d_call: NA
cdr3_length: 14
clone_size: many

cdr3_nt: TGTGCCAGCAGCGCTCCTTGGACCGGCGGGAACAATGAGCAGTTCTTC
cdr3_aa: CASSAPWTGGNNEQFF
j_call: TRBJ2-1
v_call: TRBV9
d_call: NA
cdr3_length: 16
clone_size: NA

cdr3_nt: TGTGCCAGCAGCAGACTCGGGGGTGAGCAGTTCTTC
cdr3_aa: CASSRLGGEQFF
j_call: TRBJ2-1
v_call: TRBV7-9
d_call: NA
cdr3_length: 12
clone_size: many

cdr3_nt: TGTGCCACCAGTGATTGGGACAGGGGGCATGGCGGGGAGCTGTTTTTT
cdr3_aa: CATSDWDRGHGGELFF
j_call: TRBJ2-2
v_call: TRBV24-1
d_call: TRBD1
cdr3_length: 16
clone_size: NA

cdr3_nt: TGCAGCGTTTCTCGGGACAGGAGCTACGAGCAGTACTTC
cdr3_aa: CSVSRDRSYEQYF
j_call: TRBJ2-7
v_call: TRBV29-1
d_call: TRBD1
cdr3_length: 13
clone_size: few

cdr3_nt: TGTGCCATCGGGGGGGGGCAGCGGACTGAAGCTTTCTTT
cdr3_aa: CAIGGGQRTEAFF
j_call: TRBJ1-1
v_call: TRBV10-3
d_call: NA
cdr3_length: 13
clone_size: NA

cdr3_nt: TGTGCCAGCAGCCCCCCAGGAATGTCAAACATTCAGTACTTC
cdr3_aa: CASSPPGMSNIQYF
j_call: TRBJ2-4
v_call: TRBV3-1
d_call: NA
cdr3_length: 14
clone_size: many

cdr3_nt: TGCAGCGTTTGGGAGGATGGCTACACCTTC
cdr3_aa: CSVWEDGYTF
j_call: TRBJ1-2
v_call: TRBV29-1
d_call: NA
cdr3_length: 10
clone_size: NA

cdr3_nt: TGTGCCAGCAGTTTGGGGCCCTCAGCGGGCTACAATGAGCAGTTCTTC
cdr3_aa: CASSLGPSAGYNEQFF
j_call: TRBJ2-1
v_call: TRBV6-5
d_call: NA
cdr3_length: 16
clone_size: few

cdr3_nt: TGTGCCTGGAGTGGGATGATCGTCAGCAACACCGGGGAGCTGTTTTTT
cdr3_aa: CAWSGMIVSNTGELFF
j_call: TRBJ2-2
v_call: TRBV30
d_call: NA
cdr3_length: 16
clone_size: many

cdr3_nt: TGTGCCAGTAGTAACTGGCCGGGTATGCAGACCCAGTACTTC
cdr3_aa: CASSNWPGMQTQYF
j_call: TRBJ2-5
v_call: TRBV19
d_call: NA
cdr3_length: 14
clone_size: NA

cdr3_nt: TGTGCCAGCAGCGATACAGGGGGAGAGACCCAGTACTTC
cdr3_aa: CASSDTGGETQYF
j_call: TRBJ2-5
v_call: TRBV7-9
d_call: TRBD1
cdr3_length: 13
clone_size: few

cdr3_nt: TGTGCCAGCAGCCCCACGCAGGGACGGGCGAACACTGAAGCTTTCTTT
cdr3_aa: CASSPTQGRANTEAFF
j_call: TRBJ1-1
v_call: TRBV7-9
d_call: NA
cdr3_length: 16
clone_size: NA

cdr3_nt: TGTGCCAGCTCACCGAGCTCTCTGGGTGATACGCAGTATTTT
cdr3_aa: CASSPSSLGDTQYF
j_call: TRBJ2-3
v_call: TRBV18
d_call: NA
cdr3_length: 14
clone_size: few

cdr3_nt: TGTGCCAGCAGTCTACCGGGACAGGGGGCGTTGGAGCAGTACTTC
cdr3_aa: CASSLPGQGALEQYF
j_call: TRBJ2-7
v_call: TRBV6-5
d_call: TRBD1
cdr3_length: 15
clone_size: few

cdr3_nt: TGCAGTGCTAGAGACCCCCCCGGGGAGGACCTACAGGAGCAGTACTTC
cdr3_aa: CSARDPPGEDLQEQYF
j_call: TRBJ2-7
v_call: TRBV20-1
d_call: NA
cdr3_length: 16
clone_size: NA

cdr3_nt: TGTGCCAGCACCCTCCAAGGACAGGCTTTCTATTCACCCCTCCACTTT
cdr3_aa: CASTLQGQAFYSPLHF
j_call: TRBJ1-6
v_call: TRBV5-6
d_call: TRBD1
cdr3_length: 16
clone_size: few

cdr3_nt: TGTGCCAGCAGCTTGTTTCCAGGGGGCGTAGACCAAGAGACCCAGTACTTC
cdr3_aa: CASSLFPGGVDQETQYF
j_call: TRBJ2-5
v_call: TRBV5-6
d_call: TRBD1
cdr3_length: 17
clone_size: once

cdr3_nt: TGTGCCAGCAGCCAAGATGCGGGAGGGAATGAGCAGTTCTTC
cdr3_aa: CASSQDAGGNEQFF
j_call: TRBJ2-1
v_call: TRBV4-2
d_call: TRBD2
cdr3_length: 14
clone_size: NA

cdr3_nt: TGTGCCTGGAGTCTTGACAGGGTTGGGGAGACCCAGTACTTC
cdr3_aa: CAWSLDRVGETQYF
j_call: TRBJ2-5
v_call: TRBV30
d_call: TRBD1
cdr3_length: 14
clone_size: NA

cdr3_nt: TGCAGCGTTGCGACAGGGTCAGGGGATACGCAGTATTTT
cdr3_aa: CSVATGSGDTQYF
j_call: TRBJ2-3
v_call: TRBV29-1
d_call: TRBD1
cdr3_length: 13
clone_size: few

cdr3_nt: TGCGCCAGCAGCCAAGTCGGCAGTGGGAGGACTGAAGCTTTCTTT
cdr3_aa: CASSQVGSGRTEAFF
j_call: TRBJ1-1
v_call: TRBV4-1
d_call: NA
cdr3_length: 15
clone_size: NA

cdr3_nt: TGCGCCAGCAGGGCAGGGGAGGGCACAGATACGCAGTATTTT
cdr3_aa: CASRAGEGTDTQYF
j_call: TRBJ2-3
v_call: TRBV5-1
d_call: NA
cdr3_length: 14
clone_size: NA

cdr3_nt: TGTGCCAGCAGCAACAGCGGACACGAGCAGTACTTC
cdr3_aa: CASSNSGHEQYF
j_call: TRBJ2-7
v_call: TRBV6-5
d_call: NA
cdr3_length: 12
clone_size: NA

cdr3_nt: TGTGCCAGCAGTGAACGGAGGGGGCCCAATCAGCCCCAGCATTTT
cdr3_aa: CASSERRGPNQPQHF
j_call: TRBJ1-5
v_call: TRBV6-1
d_call: TRBD1
cdr3_length: 15
clone_size: NA

cdr3_nt: TGTGCCACCGTACCGGATCTATTTACCTCGACTAGCGGGAGCGCAGATACGCAGTATTTT
cdr3_aa: CATVPDLFTSTSGSADTQYF
j_call: TRBJ2-3
v_call: TRBV10-3
d_call: TRBD2
cdr3_length: 20
clone_size: NA